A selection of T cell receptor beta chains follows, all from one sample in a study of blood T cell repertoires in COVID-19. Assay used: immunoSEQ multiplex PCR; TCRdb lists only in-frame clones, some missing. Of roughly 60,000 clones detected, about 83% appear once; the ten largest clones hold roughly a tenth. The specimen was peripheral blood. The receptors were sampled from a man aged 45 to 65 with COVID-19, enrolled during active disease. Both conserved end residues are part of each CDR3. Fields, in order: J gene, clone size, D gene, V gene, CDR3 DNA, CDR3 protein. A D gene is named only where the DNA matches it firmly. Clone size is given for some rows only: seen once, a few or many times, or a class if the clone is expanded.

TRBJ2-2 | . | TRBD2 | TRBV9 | TGTGCCAGCAGCCCCGGACTAGCGGGATCTTGGGGGGACACCGGGGAGCTGTTTTTT | CASSPGLAGSWGDTGELFF
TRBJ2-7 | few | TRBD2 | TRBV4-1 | TGCGCCAGCAGCCAAGTTCCTAGCGGGAGCTCCTACGAGCAGTACTTC | CASSQVPSGSSYEQYF
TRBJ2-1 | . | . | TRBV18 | TGTGCCAGCTCACGAGCGGTGGGTCGGGACTACAATGAGCAGTTCTTC | CASSRAVGRDYNEQFF
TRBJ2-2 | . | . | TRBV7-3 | TGTGCCAGCAGCTTAGGCGGGTCTGCGCCCGGGGAGCTGTTTTTT | CASSLGGSAPGELFF
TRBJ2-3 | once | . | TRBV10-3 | TGTGCCGCGTCGATGGGGGGACGGAGCCTTGGTGGAGATACGCAGTATTTT | CAASMGGRSLGGDTQYF
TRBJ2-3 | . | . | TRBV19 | TGTGCCAGTAAGGAGGGTTGGACAGATACGCAGTATTTT | CASKEGWTDTQYF
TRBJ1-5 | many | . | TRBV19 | TGTGCCAGTAGTACCAACGGACAGCCCAGGGGGCCCCAGCATTTT | CASSTNGQPRGPQHF
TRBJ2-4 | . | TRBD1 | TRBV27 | TGTGCCAGCAGTTCGTCCCGGGACAGGGGACTCGGAAACATTCAGTACTTC | CASSSSRDRGLGNIQYF
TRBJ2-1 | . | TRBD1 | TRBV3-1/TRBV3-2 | TGTGCCAGCAGCCAAACAACAGGGGACTACAATGAGCAGTTCTTC | CASSQTTGDYNEQFF
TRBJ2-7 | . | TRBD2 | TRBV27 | TGTGCCAGCAGTTCAGCAAAGGGAGGGTACGAGCAGTACTTC | CASSSAKGGYEQYF
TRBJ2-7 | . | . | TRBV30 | TGTGCCTGGAGGCGGGTGGGCACCTACGAGCAGTACTTC | CAWRRVGTYEQYF
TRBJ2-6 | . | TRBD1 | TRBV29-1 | TGCAGCGTTAAAACCTGGACAGGGGCCCTCTCTGGGGCCAACGTCCTGACTTTC | CSVKTWTGALSGANVLTF
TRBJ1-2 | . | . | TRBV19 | TGTGCCAGTAGTATGAACAGGGTGTACTATGGCTACACCTTC | CASSMNRVYYGYTF
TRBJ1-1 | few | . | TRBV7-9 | TGTGCCAGCAGGGGCCAGGAGAACACTGAAGCTTTCTTT | CASRGQENTEAFF
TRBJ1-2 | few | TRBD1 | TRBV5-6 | TGTGCCAGCAGCCATAGAAGGACAGGAGACTATGGCTACACCTTC | CASSHRRTGDYGYTF
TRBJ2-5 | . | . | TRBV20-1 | TGCAGTGCTAGTGACCAGGTAGAGACCCAGTACTTC | CSASDQVETQYF